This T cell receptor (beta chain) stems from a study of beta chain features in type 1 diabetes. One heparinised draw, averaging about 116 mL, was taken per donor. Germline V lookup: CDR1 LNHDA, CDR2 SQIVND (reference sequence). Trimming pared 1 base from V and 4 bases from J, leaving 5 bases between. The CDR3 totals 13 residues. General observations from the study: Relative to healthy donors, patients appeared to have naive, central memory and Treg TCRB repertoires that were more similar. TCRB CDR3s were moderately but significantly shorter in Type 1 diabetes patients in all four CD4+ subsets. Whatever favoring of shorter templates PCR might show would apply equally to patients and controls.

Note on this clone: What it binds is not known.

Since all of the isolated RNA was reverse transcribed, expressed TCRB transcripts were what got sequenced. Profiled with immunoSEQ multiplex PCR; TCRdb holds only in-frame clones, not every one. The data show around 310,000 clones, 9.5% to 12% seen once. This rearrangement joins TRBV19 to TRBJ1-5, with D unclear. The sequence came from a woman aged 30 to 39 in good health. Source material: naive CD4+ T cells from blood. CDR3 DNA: TGTGCCAGTAGTATAGCGGGGAATCAGCCCCAGCATTTT. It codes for CASSIAGNQPQHF.